The T cell receptor (beta chain) described here comes from a study of T cell changes during pregnancy in multiple sclerosis. The method was immunoSEQ multiplex PCR; TCRdb's version includes in-frame clones alone and lacks a portion of them. The repertoire holds about 35,000 clones, roughly nine tenths seen once, with roughly 2.8% in the top ten. The CDR3 is 14 amino acids. Trimming stripped 5 bases from V and 2 bases from J, with 11 bases between. Germline loops: CDR1 MNHEY, CDR2 SVGAGI. The source is a female donor in good health, enrolled as a control in a pregnancy study. Sample: CD4+ T cells from peripheral blood mononuclear cells, taken in the third trimester of pregnancy. The V gene is TRBV6-5, the J gene TRBJ2-3; D may be TRBD1 (6 bases). This CDR3 reads CASSRTAFTDTQYF. The CDR3 nucleotides are TGTGCCAGCAGTCGGACAGCTTTCACAGATACGCAGTATTTT.